These 10 T cell receptor beta chains originate from one sample sequenced in a study of cytomegalovirus exposure and HLA in healthy donors. A multiplex PCR was run with 60 Vbeta primers and 13 Jbeta primers. Here immunoSEQ multiplex PCR was the method, and the copy in TCRdb shows in-frame clones only, minus some. Found here are about 200,000 clones, under 90% of them singletons; the top ten hold roughly 0.098%. The sample was PBMCs. These receptors all stem from a boy aged 2 to 9 in good health and CMV-seronegative.

This chain uses TRBV7-2 with TRBJ1-2; D is unclear. The V and J ends lost 1 base and 4 bases respectively, with 13 bases between them. Germline-derived CDR1 and CDR2 are SGHTA and FQGNSA. CDR3 length: 15 amino acids. The DNA for the CDR3 is TGTGCCAGCAGCTTAGGGGCCCTTCACTCCTATGGCTACACCTTC. Translated, it gives CASSLGALHSYGYTF.

V is TRBV19 and J is TRBJ1-1, with D maybe TRBD1 (6 bases). The CDR3 has 14 amino acids. With 7 bases removed from V and 5 bases from J, the gap between germline ends came to 17 bases. The germline V gene encodes CDR1 LNHDA and CDR2 SQIVND (reference sequence). CDR3 region: CASTSRGGRTEAFF. CDR3 DNA sequence: TGTGCCAGTACCTCCAGGGGCGGAAGGACTGAAGCTTTCTTT.

J is TRBJ1-3 and V is TRBV6-6, with TRBD1 identical over 10 bases. The CDR3 loop spans 16 amino acids. From germline, CDR1 is MNHNY and CDR2 SVGAGI (reference sequence). The trim removed 7 bases at V and 3 bases at J, leaving 9 bases unmatched. CDR3 coding DNA: TGTGCCAGCACCGATCGGACAGGGGGGAATGGAAACACCATATATTTT. It yields the protein CASTDRTGGNGNTIYF.

The V and J genes are TRBV7-6 and TRBJ2-5; 9 positions match TRBD2. This CDR3 has 16 amino acids. Per germline, CDR1 SGHVS and CDR2 FNYEAQ. With 2 bases clipped from V and 2 bases from J, the junction kept 6 bases outside the gene matches. The CDR3 DNA reads as TGTGCCAGCAGCTTAAATAGGCGGGGGGGACAAGAGACCCAGTACTTC. It codes for CASSLNRRGGQETQYF.

Only one count was recorded for this clone. The chain links TRBV5-5 to TRBJ1-2, with D perhaps TRBD1 (6 bases). CDR3 length: 15 amino acids. Germline lookup yields CDR1 SGHKS and CDR2 YYEKEE (reference sequence). V gave up 4 bases and J gave up 2 bases, with 15 bases separating them. The CDR3 region is CASSPNTGKNYGYTF. The CDR3 coding sequence is TGTGCCAGCAGCCCCAATACAGGGAAGAACTATGGCTACACCTTC.

The chain employs TRBV14 and TRBJ1-2; D gene unclear. Germline V CDR1 and CDR2: SGHDN, FVKESK. The ends were cut back, 4 bases at V and 8 bases at J, with 20 bases in the middle. The CDR3 consists of 15 residues. CDR3 nucleotides: TGTGCCAGCAGCCGTTGGCCCCTCGCCGAGGAGGGCTACACCTTC. Its protein product is CASSRWPLAEEGYTF.

The chain combines TRBV6-1 with TRBJ1-2; the D is unclear. The CDR3 loop spans 14 amino acids. V gave up 0 bases and J gave up 2 bases, with 7 bases separating them. The germline gives CDR1 MNHNS, CDR2 SASEGT. The CDR3, as DNA: TGTGCCAGCAGTGAAGCGGGCCTGAACTATGGCTACACCTTC. Translating it yields CASSEAGLNYGYTF.

This clone was recorded a few times. The chain combines TRBV2 with TRBJ2-3; TRBD1 matches at 8 bases. CDR3 length: 15 residues. J lost 0 bases, V lost 5 bases, and 4 bases had no gene match. Germline V CDR1 and CDR2: SNHLY, FYNNEI. The CDR3 reads CASSPRTGSTDTQYF. CDR3 nucleotides: TGTGCCAGCAGTCCTAGGACAGGGAGCACAGATACGCAGTATTTT.

The chain employs TRBV9 and TRBJ2-7; tentative D call: TRBD1 (6 bases). Germline lookup yields CDR1 SGDLS and CDR2 YYNGEE. V lost 6 bases and J lost 12, with 13 bases in between. The CDR3 consists of 10 residues. CDR3 nucleotides: TGTGCCAGCACTCCGGACAGTACGTACTTC. This codes for CASTPDSTYF.

This chain joins TRBV5-5 and TRBJ2-4, with 11 bases aligning to TRBD1. Germline assignment: CDR1 SGHKS and CDR2 YYEKEE (reference sequence). With 1 base clipped from V and 5 bases from J, the junction kept 5 bases outside the gene matches. The CDR3 is 16 amino acids. The DNA of the CDR3 is TGTGCCAGCAGCTTGTCGGGACAGGGGGGGGAAAACATTCAGTACTTC. It is translated as CASSLSGQGGENIQYF.